The clone carrying this T cell receptor (beta chain) was counted at least ten times. TCRdb fed the RT-PCR reads into MiXCR, producing one record per CDR3 protein. Of about 960,000 distinct CDR3 sequences listed, approximately 19% are singletons. V was pared by 1 base and J by 10 bases, with 11 bases between. Germline loops: CDR1 LGHNA, CDR2 YNFKEQ. The CDR3 is made up of 13 amino acids. These data belong to a study of patients and donors after allogeneic stem cell transplantation. The sequence was obtained from a human donor who was either an allogeneic HSCT recipient or a stem cell or donor lymphocyte infusion donor (not recorded which). It is not recorded whose cells these are; they may come from a transplant donor. The chain couples TRBV4-2 to TRBJ1-5, with D tentatively TRBD1 (5 bases). The sequencing input was blood, either unsorted or a sorted T cell fraction (not recorded which). For the CDR3, the DNA is TGTGCCAGCAGCCAAGTACGGGGGGAACCCCAGCATTTT. The encoded protein is CASSQVRGEPQHF.